Listed here are 4 T cell receptor beta chains from one sample, sequenced in a study of cytotoxic CD8 clonotypes in ibrutinib-treated CLL listed by TCRdb under 2021. The library was prepared using the immunoSEQ multiplex PCR assay. TCRdb re-hosts the immuneACCESS table, in-frame sequences only. Its copies lack some clones; in the studies checked, an unresolved V gene accounts for under half of them, and the cause for the rest is not known. For this sample the table gives about 76,000 clones, of which about 86% were detected only once. Together, the top ten hold more than 5% of the sample. Sequenced material: PBMCs, taken before ibrutinib treatment. All receptors derive from a human donor with chronic lymphocytic leukemia.

The V and J genes are TRBV7-2 and TRBJ2-2, with 8 nucleotides matching TRBD1. V trimming: 5 bases; J trimming: 4 bases; junction bases outside the gene matches: 6. The CDR3 consists of 15 residues. Looked up from germline, CDR1 is SGHTA and CDR2 is FQGNSA. CDR3 DNA: TGTGCCAGCAGCCAAGGACAGGGAGGCACCGGGGAGCTGTTTTTT. As protein: CASSQGQGGTGELFF.

This rearrangement joins TRBV27 to TRBJ2-7; tentatively, D is TRBD1 or TRBD2 (6 bases each). The CDR3 is 15 amino acids. Trimming cost V 3 bases and J 1 base, with 13 bases left between them. The V gene's germline CDR1 is MNHEY and CDR2 SMNVEV (reference sequence). The DNA for the CDR3 is TGTGCCAGCAGTTTCAGGGGTGGGGGGTCCTACGAGCAGTACTTC. Translating it yields CASSFRGGGSYEQYF.

The CDR3 here is CASSPPSGSYEQYF. The CDR3 DNA reads TGTGCCAGCTCACCCCCCAGCGGCTCCTACGAGCAGTACTTC. The chain combines TRBV18 with TRBJ2-7, with D possibly being TRBD2 (5 bases). Germline CDR1 and CDR2: KGHSH and LQKENI. Trimming stripped 3 bases from V and 0 bases from J, with 9 bases between. This CDR3 is built from 14 residues.

The chain uses TRBV12-2 and TRBJ2-3; the D call of TRBD2 is as the table states it, not checked on the DNA. TRBV12-2 is deemed a pseudogene. The length of the CDR3 is 14 residues. The CDR3 region is CASRFCGPRDTQYF. The CDR3 nucleotides are TGTGCAAGTCGCTTTTGCGGGCCGCGAGATACGCAGTATTTT.